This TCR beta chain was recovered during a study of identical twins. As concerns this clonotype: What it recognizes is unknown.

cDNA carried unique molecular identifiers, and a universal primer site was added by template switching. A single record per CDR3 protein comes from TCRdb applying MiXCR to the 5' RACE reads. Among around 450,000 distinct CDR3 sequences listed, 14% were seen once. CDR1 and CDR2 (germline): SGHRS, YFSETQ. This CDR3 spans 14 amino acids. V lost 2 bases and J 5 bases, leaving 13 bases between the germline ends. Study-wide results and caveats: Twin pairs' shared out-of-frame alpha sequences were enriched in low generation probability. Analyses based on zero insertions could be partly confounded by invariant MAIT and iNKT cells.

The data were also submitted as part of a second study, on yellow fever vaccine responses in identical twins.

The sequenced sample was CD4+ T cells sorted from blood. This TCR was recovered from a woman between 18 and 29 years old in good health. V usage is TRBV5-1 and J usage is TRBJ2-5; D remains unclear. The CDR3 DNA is TGCGCCAGCAGCTTTATACGGAGTGGCGAGACCCAGTACTTC. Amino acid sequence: CASSFIRSGETQYF.